The T cell receptor beta chain under discussion was sequenced for a study of blood T cell repertoires in COVID-19. About the study: Sites in the United States, Italy and Spain provided acute and convalescent COVID-19 samples. T cells, B-cell-depleted T cells, or PBMCs supplied cDNA or gDNA.

Under the authors' procedure: Amplification with reference gene primers provided the estimates of nucleated cell counts. Clones were read by immunoSEQ multiplex PCR, and TCRdb kept only the in-frame ones, dropping some. The DNA was the basis for D and trimming; V, J and clone size are from that table. The table lists approximately 100,000 clones, approximately 81% of them singletons. This clone was observed a single time. The CDR3 has 17 residues. Germline V gene sequence: CDR1 MDHEN, CDR2 SYDVKM. Germline trimming cut 1 base from V and 2 bases from J; bases unmatched to any gene: 6. This receptor was obtained from a woman aged 65 to 85 with active or convalescent COVID-19. V is TRBV28 and J is TRBJ2-3; 10 bases line up with TRBD1. The sample was peripheral blood. The CDR3 coding sequence is TGTGCCAGCAGTTTATTGCCCGGACAGGGGGTCACAGATACGCAGTATTTT. Translation gives CASSLLPGQGVTDTQYF.